This T cell receptor (beta chain) was retrieved from a study of post-analysis software for immune sequencing data. Study overall: Disease trajectories encompassed relapsing-remitting, secondary progressive and progressive-relapsing multiple sclerosis.

The study, taken as a whole, reports: Multiple sclerosis patients had significantly lower normalized Chao1 diversity than controls. With F measure, samples from one preparation batch clustered together strongly. Roughly five TRBV segments appeared more often in patients than in controls, and TRBV5-6, TRBV5-1 and TRBV20-1 were among these.

Unique molecular identifiers tagged the TCR beta cDNA libraries. Once roughly 1 to 10 million T cells were used, 400,000 to 550,000 cDNA molecules resulted. TCRdb passed the PCR reads through MiXCR, listing each CDR3 protein once. The table shows a few hundred thousand distinct CDR3 sequences, with around a third occurring only once. As to this clonotype: Its antigen is unknown.

Germline assignment: CDR1 SQVTM and CDR2 ANQGSEA. CDR3 length equals 13 residues. The V and J ends lost 2 bases and 10 bases respectively, with 15 bases between them. Sequences were obtained from blood. V gene TRBV29-1 combines with J gene TRBJ2-1; TRBD1 or TRBD2 may be the D gene (5 bases each). This clonotype originated in a girl under 18 with multiple sclerosis. As DNA, the CDR3 is TGCAGCGTTGAAAAAACTAGTCCAGGGGAGCAGTTCTTC. Translation gives CSVEKTSPGEQFF.